These 6 T cell receptor beta chains were sequenced from one sample in a study of a mutant IDH1 vaccine in newly diagnosed glioma. These receptors have no identified antigens. Specified time point: week 47, end of study. It was 300 ug of mutant IDH1 20-mer peptide that made up each vaccine dose, given with topical imiquimod. Here immunoSEQ multiplex PCR was the method, and the copy in TCRdb shows in-frame clones only, minus some. The table records over 75,000 clones, approximately 75% of them present only once. The material was PBMCs, obtained from a glioma patient whose treatment included an IDH1 peptide vaccine. The receptors here all came from a middle-aged man with glioma.

This clone appeared a single time. The chain uses TRBV7-9 and TRBJ2-1; 11 bases agree with TRBD2. From germline, CDR1 is SEHNR and CDR2 FQNEAQ (reference sequence). This CDR3 region has 16 residues. V lost 1 base to trimming and J lost 9 bases; unmatched junction nucleotides: 8. The CDR3 sequence is CASSLGGLAGGSEQFF. The CDR3, as DNA: TGTGCCAGCAGCTTAGGAGGGCTAGCGGGAGGATCTGAGCAGTTCTTC.

Notes on this clone: A far larger clone differs by one base, so this is likely a read error. In the same sample, other DNA sequences code for this CDR3. The chain combines TRBV6-5 with TRBJ1-5; D is possibly TRBD1 (6 bases). Germline-derived CDR1 and CDR2 are MNHEY and SVGAGI. Trimming took 6 bases from V and 6 from J, leaving 15 bases between them. The CDR3 contains 14 residues. The CDR3 protein is CASRGGQGGQPQHF. For the CDR3, the DNA is TGTGCCAGCAGGGGGGGGCAGGGAGGTCAGCCCCAGCATTTT.

The chain is built from TRBV19 and TRBJ2-7; 8 bases match TRBD1. J lost 3 bases, V lost 6 bases, and 10 bases had no gene match. This CDR3 is 15 amino acids long. Germline values: CDR1 LNHDA, CDR2 SQIVND (reference sequence). The DNA for the CDR3 is TGTGCCAGTAGGTTCCCACAGGGGGACTTCTACGAGCAGTACTTC. Encoded protein: CASRFPQGDFYEQYF.

This clone appeared a few times. The chain carries TRBV7-8 and TRBJ2-3; TRBD1 or TRBD2 may be the D gene (5 bases each). CDR1 is SGHVS and CDR2 is FQNEAQ in the germline V gene. The CDR3 is 16 amino acids. Between the trimmed V and J ends, which lost 4 bases and 1 base, there was a span of 15 bases. Here the CDR3 reads CASSSPRGDRTDTQYF. The CDR3 DNA sequence: TGTGCCAGCAGCTCCCCGAGGGGCGACCGCACAGATACGCAGTATTTT.

The chain joins TRBV7-2 to TRBJ2-5; the D gene is possibly TRBD1 (5 bases). The germline V gene encodes CDR1 SGHTA and CDR2 FQGNSA. V lost 5 bases to trimming and J lost 8 bases, with 9 bases between them. The CDR3 has 11 amino acids. CDR3 nucleotide sequence: TGTGCCAGCAGCCCCGACAGAACCCAGTACTTC. Translating it yields CASSPDRTQYF.

This chain uses TRBV14 with TRBJ2-7; no reliable D call. The CDR3 spans 13 residues. Germline assignment: CDR1 SGHDN and CDR2 FVKESK. Trimming pared 1 base from V and 3 bases from J, leaving 7 bases between. The CDR3 DNA follows: TGTGCCAGCAGCCAAGTTGACATCTACGAGCAGTACTTC. Translated, it gives CASSQVDIYEQYF.